The sequence of this TCR beta chain was determined in a study of blood T cell repertoires in COVID-19. Overall study context: Donors in the United States, Italy and Spain gave samples during acute or convalescent COVID-19.

Germline V gene data show CDR1 as SGHTA and CDR2 as FQGNSA. V was clipped by 7 bases and J by 4 bases, with 13 bases between them. The length of the CDR3 is 13 residues. Per the authors' pipeline: Amplification from reference gene primers served as the basis for estimated nucleated cell counts. Measured with immunoSEQ multiplex PCR; TCRdb has only the in-frame clones, and not every one. V and J calls plus clone size are reproduced from that table; the DNA served to infer D and trimming. The sample has about 76,000 clones, 65% to 90% seen once. The sequenced material came from peripheral blood. The source is a human donor in a cohort sampled during active COVID-19. V gene TRBV7-2 combines with J gene TRBJ1-1, with a weak D call TRBD1 (6 bases). The CDR3 DNA follows: TGTGCCAGCAACCAGGGGTGGTTCACTGAAGCTTTCTTT. This translates into CASNQGWFTEAFF.